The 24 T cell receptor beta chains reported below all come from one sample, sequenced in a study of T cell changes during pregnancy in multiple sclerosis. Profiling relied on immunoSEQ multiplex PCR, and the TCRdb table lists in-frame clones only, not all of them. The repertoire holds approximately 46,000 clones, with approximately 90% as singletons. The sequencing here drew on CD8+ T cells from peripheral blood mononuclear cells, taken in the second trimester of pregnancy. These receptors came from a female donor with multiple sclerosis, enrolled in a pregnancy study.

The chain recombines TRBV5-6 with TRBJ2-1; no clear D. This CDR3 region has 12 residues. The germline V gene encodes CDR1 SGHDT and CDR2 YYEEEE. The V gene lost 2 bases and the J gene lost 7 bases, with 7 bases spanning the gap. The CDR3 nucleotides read TGTGCCAGCAGCTTCCCCGAGAATGAGCAGTTCTTC. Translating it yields CASSFPENEQFF.

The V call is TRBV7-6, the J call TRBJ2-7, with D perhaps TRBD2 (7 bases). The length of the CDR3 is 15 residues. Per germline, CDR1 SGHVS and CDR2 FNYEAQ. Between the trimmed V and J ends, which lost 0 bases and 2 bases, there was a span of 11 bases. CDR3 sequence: CASSLARGAAYEQYF. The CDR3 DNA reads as TGTGCCAGCAGCTTAGCACGGGGGGCTGCCTACGAGCAGTACTTC.

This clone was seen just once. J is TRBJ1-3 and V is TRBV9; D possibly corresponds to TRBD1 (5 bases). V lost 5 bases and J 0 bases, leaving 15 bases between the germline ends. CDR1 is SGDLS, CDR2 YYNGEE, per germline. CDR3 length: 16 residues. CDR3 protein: CASSHSRGDSGNTIYF. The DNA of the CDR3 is TGTGCCAGCAGTCACAGCCGGGGGGACTCTGGAAACACCATATATTTT.

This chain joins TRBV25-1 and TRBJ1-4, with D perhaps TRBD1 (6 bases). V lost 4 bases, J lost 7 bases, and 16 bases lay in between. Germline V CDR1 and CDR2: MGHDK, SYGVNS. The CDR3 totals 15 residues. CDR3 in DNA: TGTGCCAGCAGTGCCCGCCAGGGGCGAGGTGAAAAACTGTTTTTT. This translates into CASSARQGRGEKLFF.

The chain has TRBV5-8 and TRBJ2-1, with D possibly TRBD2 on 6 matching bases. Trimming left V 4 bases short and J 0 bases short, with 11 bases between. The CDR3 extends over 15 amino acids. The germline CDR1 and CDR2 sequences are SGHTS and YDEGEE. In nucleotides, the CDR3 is TGTGCCAGCAGCGCGGACGGGAGCTCCTACAATGAGCAGTTCTTC. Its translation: CASSADGSSYNEQFF.

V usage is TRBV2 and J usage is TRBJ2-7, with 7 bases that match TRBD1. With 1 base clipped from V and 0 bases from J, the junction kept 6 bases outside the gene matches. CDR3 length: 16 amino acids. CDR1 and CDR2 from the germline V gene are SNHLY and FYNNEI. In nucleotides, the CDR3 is TGTGCCAGCAGTGAAGGGGACAGTCTCCTCTCCTACGAGCAGTACTTC. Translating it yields CASSEGDSLLSYEQYF.

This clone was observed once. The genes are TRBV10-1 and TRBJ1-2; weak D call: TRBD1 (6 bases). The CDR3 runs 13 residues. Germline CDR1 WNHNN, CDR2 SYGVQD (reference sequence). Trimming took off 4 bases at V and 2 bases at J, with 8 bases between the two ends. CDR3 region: CASSAGENYGYTF. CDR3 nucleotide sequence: TGCGCCAGCAGTGCAGGGGAAAACTATGGCTACACCTTC.

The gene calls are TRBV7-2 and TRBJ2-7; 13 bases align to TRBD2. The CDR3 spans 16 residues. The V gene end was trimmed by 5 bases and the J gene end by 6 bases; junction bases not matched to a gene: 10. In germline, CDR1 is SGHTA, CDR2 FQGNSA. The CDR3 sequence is CASSPRTSGGRIEQYF. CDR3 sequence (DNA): TGTGCCAGCAGCCCGCGGACTAGCGGGGGCCGAATCGAGCAGTACTTC.

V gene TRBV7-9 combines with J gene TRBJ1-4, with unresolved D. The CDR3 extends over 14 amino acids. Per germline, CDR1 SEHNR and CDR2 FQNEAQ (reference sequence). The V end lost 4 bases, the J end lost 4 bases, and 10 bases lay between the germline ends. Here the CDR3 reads CASSSQEDNEKLFF. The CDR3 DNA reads TGTGCCAGCAGCTCCCAGGAAGATAATGAAAAACTGTTTTTT. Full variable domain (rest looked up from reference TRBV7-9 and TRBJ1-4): DTGVSQNPRHKITKRGQNVTFRCDPISEHNRLYWYRQTLGQGPEFLTYFQNEAQLEKSRLLSDRFSAERPKGSFSTLEIQRTEQGDSAMYLCASSSQEDNEKLFFGSGTQLSVL.

CDR3: CASSSGGSSYNEQFF. CDR3 bases: TGTGCCAGCAGCTCAGGGGGGAGCTCCTACAATGAGCAGTTCTTC. This chain links TRBV5-4 with TRBJ2-1; D possibly corresponds to TRBD1 (7 bases). The ends were cut back, 3 bases at V and 0 bases at J, with 10 bases in the middle. The CDR3 is made up of 15 amino acids. The germline V gene has CDR1 SGHNT and CDR2 YYREEE (reference sequence).

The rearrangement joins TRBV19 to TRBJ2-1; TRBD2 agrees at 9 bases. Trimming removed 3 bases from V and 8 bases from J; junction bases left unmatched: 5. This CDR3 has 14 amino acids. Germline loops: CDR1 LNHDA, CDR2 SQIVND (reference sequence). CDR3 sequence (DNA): TGTGCCAGTAGTATGGGCGGGGGGGCGCATGAGCAGTTCTTC. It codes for CASSMGGGAHEQFF.

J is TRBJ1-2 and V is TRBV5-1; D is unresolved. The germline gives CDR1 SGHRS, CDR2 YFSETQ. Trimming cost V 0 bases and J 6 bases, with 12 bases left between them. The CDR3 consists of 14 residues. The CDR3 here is CASSLAQTIDGYTF. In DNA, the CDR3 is TGCGCCAGCAGCTTGGCCCAGACAATCGATGGCTACACCTTC.

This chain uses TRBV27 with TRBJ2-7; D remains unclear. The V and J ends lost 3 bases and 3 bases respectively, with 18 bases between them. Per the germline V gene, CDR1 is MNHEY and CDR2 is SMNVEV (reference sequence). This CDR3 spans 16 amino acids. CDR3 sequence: CASSFSIGAAIYEQYF. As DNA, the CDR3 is TGTGCCAGCAGTTTCTCGATTGGTGCGGCCATCTACGAGCAGTACTTC.

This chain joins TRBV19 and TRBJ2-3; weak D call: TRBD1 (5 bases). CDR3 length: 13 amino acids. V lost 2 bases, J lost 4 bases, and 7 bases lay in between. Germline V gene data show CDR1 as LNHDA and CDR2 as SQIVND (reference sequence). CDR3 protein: CASSIIGADTQYF. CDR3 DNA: TGTGCCAGTAGTATAATAGGGGCAGATACGCAGTATTTT.

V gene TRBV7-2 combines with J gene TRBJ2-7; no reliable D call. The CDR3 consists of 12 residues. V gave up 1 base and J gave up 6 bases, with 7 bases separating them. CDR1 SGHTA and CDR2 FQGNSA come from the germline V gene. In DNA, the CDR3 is TGTGCCAGCAGCTTAGACACTACCGAGCAGTACTTC. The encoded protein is CASSLDTTEQYF.

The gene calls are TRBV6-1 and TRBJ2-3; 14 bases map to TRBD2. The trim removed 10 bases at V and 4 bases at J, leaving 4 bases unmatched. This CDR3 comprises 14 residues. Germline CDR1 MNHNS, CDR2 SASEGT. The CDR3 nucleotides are TGTGCCACCGGGACTAGCGGGGGTTCAGATACGCAGTATTTT. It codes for CATGTSGGSDTQYF.

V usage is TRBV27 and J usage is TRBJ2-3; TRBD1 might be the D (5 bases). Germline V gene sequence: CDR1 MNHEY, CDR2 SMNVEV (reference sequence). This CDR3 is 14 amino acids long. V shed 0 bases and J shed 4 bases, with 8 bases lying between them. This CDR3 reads CASSLSRVPDTQYF. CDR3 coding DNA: TGTGCCAGCAGTTTATCCAGGGTCCCAGATACGCAGTATTTT.

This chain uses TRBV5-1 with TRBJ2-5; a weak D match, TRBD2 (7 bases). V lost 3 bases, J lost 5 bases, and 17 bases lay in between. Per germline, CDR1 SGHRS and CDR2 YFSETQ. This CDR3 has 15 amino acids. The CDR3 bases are TGCGCCAGCAGCTCCGAGGGGGGGGGCCCTGAGACCCAGTACTTC. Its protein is CASSSEGGGPETQYF.

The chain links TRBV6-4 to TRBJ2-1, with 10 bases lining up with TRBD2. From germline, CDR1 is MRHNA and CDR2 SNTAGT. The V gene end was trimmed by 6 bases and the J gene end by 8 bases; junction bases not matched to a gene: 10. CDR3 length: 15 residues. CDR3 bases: TGTGCCAGCAGCAAGCGGGGGGGGGAATCGGATGAGCAGTTCTTC. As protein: CASSKRGGESDEQFF.

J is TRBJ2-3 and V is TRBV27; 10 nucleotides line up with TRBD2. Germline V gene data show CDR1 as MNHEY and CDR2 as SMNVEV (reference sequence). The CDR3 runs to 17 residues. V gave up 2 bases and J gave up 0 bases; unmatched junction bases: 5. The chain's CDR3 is CASSLGISGGSTDTQYF. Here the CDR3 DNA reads TGTGCCAGCAGTTTAGGGATTAGCGGGGGGAGCACAGATACGCAGTATTTT.

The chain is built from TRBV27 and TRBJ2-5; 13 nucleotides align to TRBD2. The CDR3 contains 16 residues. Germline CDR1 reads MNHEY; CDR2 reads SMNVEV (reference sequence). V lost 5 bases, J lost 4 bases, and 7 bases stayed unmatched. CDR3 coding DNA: TGTGCCAGCAGTCCACTAGCGGGGGGGCCTGCAGAGACCCAGTACTTC. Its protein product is CASSPLAGGPAETQYF.

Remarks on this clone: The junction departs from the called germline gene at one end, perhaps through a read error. Written as DNA, the CDR3 is TGTGCTAGCAGCCCGGCGGGGACTCCTAACAATGAGCAGTTCTTC. Amino acid sequence: CASSPAGTPNNEQFF. V is TRBV7-7 and J is TRBJ2-1, with D maybe TRBD2 (6 bases). The CDR3 length is 15 residues. Germline values: CDR1 SSHAT, CDR2 FNYEAQ (reference sequence).

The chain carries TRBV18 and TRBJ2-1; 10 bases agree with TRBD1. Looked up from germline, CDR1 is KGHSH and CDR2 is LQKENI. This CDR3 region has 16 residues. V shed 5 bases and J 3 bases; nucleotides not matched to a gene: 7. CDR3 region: CASSSLGTGDYNEQFF. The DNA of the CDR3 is TGTGCCAGCTCATCTCTCGGGACAGGGGACTACAATGAGCAGTTCTTC.

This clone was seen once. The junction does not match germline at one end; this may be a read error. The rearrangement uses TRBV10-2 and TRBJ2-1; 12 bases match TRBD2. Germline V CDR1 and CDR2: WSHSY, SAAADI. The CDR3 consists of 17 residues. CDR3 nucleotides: TGCGCCAGCAGTGAAACCCTAGCGGGGGGGTCCTACGATGAGCAGTTCTTC. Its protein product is CASSETLAGGSYDEQFF.